This TCR beta chain is from a study of T cell responses to AZD1222 COVID-19 vaccine. On this clone: What it binds is not known.

The length of the CDR3 is 16 residues. CDR1 and CDR2 (germline): KGHSH, LQKENI. Deletions cut 3 bases from V and 3 bases from J, with 14 bases between. Findings and limits, study-wide: The donor group comprised mostly white British people and more females; the analysis possibly underestimated clonal diversity. Spike-wide vaccine-associated CD4 TCRs dominated at 160-218 and 743-854. Only 5 or 6 AZD1222 recipients were seropositive at baseline. Targets within unmutated variant regions were reportedly found for nearly half of spike-specific TCRs.

Assay used: immunoSEQ multiplex PCR; TCRdb lists only in-frame clones, some missing. The profile shows 95,000 or so clones, over 85% of them singletons. This material consisted of peripheral blood, taken on day 0 of MenACWY control vaccination. This sequence was found in an adult in good health. This chain connects TRBV18 to TRBJ1-4; D possibly corresponds to TRBD1 (6 bases). The CDR3 DNA sequence: TGTGCCAGCTCACCTCCGGACAGACAGTCTAATGAAAAACTGTTTTTT. Encoded protein: CASSPPDRQSNEKLFF.